One sample yielded the 25 T cell receptor beta chains listed below, sequenced in a study of monozygotic twins with inflammatory bowel disease. Following a re-call of the 5' RACE reads, TCRdb has one entry per CDR3 protein and lacks DNA. The sample spans 330,000 or so distinct CDR3 sequences; the ten largest clones claim 2%. The material sequenced was blood. The receptors stem from a human donor with ulcerative colitis or Crohn's disease, or a healthy co-twin of an affected twin (not recorded which).

The chain recombines TRBV25-1 with TRBJ2-7; checking the TCRdb D call of TRBD1 is not possible without DNA. Germline lookup yields CDR1 MGHDK and CDR2 SYGVNS. The CDR3 consists of 13 residues. This CDR3 is CASRTGGYSEQYF.

The rearrangement uses TRBV10-3 and TRBJ2-3; TCRdb gives TRBD1 as the D gene, but with no DNA this cannot be confirmed. CDR1 and CDR2 (germline): ENHRY, SYGVKD. This CDR3 is built from 15 residues. The CDR3 spells CAIIRDRGFSDTQYF.

The CDR3 region is CASNPPPSNNEQFF. The chain employs TRBV6-2 or TRBV6-3 and TRBJ2-1; the TCRdb D gene call, TRBD1, has no DNA to confirm it. CDR3 length: 14 residues. Germline V CDR1 and CDR2: MNHEY, SVGEGT.

The rearrangement joins TRBV5-1 to TRBJ2-1; there is no DNA to check the TCRdb D call of TRBD2. CDR1 is SGHRS and CDR2 is YFSETQ in the germline V gene. The CDR3 is 14 amino acids. CDR3 sequence reads: CASSTLAGVPEQFF.

This chain links TRBV12-3 or TRBV12-4 with TRBJ2-1; TCRdb names TRBD1, which stays unverified in the absence of DNA. This CDR3 has 13 residues. The chain's CDR3 is CASRGQGTDEQFF.

The genes are TRBV28 and TRBJ2-7; TCRdb's D call of TRBD1 is untestable without DNA. Per germline, CDR1 MDHEN and CDR2 SYDVKM. CDR3 length equals 13 residues. CDR3 in amino acids: CASRPRLTYEQYF.

The CDR3 here is CATSREMLQQYF. The rearrangement uses TRBV15 and TRBJ2-3. The CDR3 loop spans 12 amino acids. CDR1 and CDR2 from the germline V gene are LNHNV and YYDKDF (reference sequence). The variable domain in full, with the rest retrieved from reference TRBV15 and TRBJ2-3, is DAMVIQNPRYQVTQFGKPVTLSCSQTLNHNVMYWYQQKSSQAPKLLFHYYDKDFNNEADTPDNFQSRRPNTSFCFLDIRSPGLGDTAMYLCATSREMLQQYFGPGTRLTVL.

CDR3 sequence: CASSPGTAPEYQPQHF. The chain couples TRBV12-3 or TRBV12-4 to TRBJ1-5. The CDR3 spans 16 residues.

This chain's CDR3 is CAWSPGDRSSDTQYF. The chain joins TRBV30 to TRBJ2-3; the D gene TCRdb calls, TRBD1, cannot be checked with no DNA. The CDR3 length is 15 residues. Germline V gene sequence: CDR1 GTSNPN, CDR2 SVGIG (reference sequence).

The chain joins TRBV12-3 or TRBV12-4 to TRBJ2-2; the TCRdb call, TRBD2, lacks DNA for checking. The CDR3 is 15 amino acids. The CDR3 sequence: CASSQTSGGTGELFF.

The gene calls are TRBV24-1 and TRBJ1-6; absent DNA, TCRdb's TRBD1 call cannot be checked. The CDR3 runs to 16 residues. The germline gives CDR1 KGHDR, CDR2 SFDVKD. The CDR3 spells CATRAGRLGVDSPLHF.

This sequence joins TRBV7-9 and TRBJ2-3; TCRdb selects TRBD2, and the lack of DNA leaves this call unchecked. Per germline, CDR1 SEHNR and CDR2 FQNEAQ (reference sequence). This CDR3 contains 16 residues. The CDR3 here is CASSPTSGGRTDTQYF.

The J gene is TRBJ2-1, the V gene TRBV20-1; there is no DNA to check the TCRdb D call of TRBD2. The CDR3 is made up of 14 amino acids. The germline V gene has CDR1 DFQATT and CDR2 SNEGSKA (reference sequence). CDR3 sequence: CSVHSGGLYNEQFF.

This chain connects TRBV28 to TRBJ1-2. The CDR3 sequence is 14 residues long. Germline V gene sequence: CDR1 MDHEN, CDR2 SYDVKM. The CDR3 is CASSLGIANYGYTF.

This chain connects TRBV30 to TRBJ1-4. The CDR3 runs to 15 residues. CDR1 is GTSNPN, CDR2 SVGIG, per germline (reference sequence). CDR3 sequence: CAWKGSGATNEKLFF.

The chain employs TRBV20-1 and TRBJ2-1; TCRdb returns TRBD2, unconfirmable since there is no DNA. CDR1 and CDR2 from the germline V gene are DFQATT and SNEGSKA (reference sequence). The CDR3 is made up of 14 amino acids. The CDR3 is CSAAVRRVYNEQFF.

This sequence joins TRBV7-7 and TRBJ2-5; there is no DNA to check the TCRdb D call of TRBD2. The germline V gene has CDR1 SSHAT and CDR2 FNYEAQ (reference sequence). This CDR3 comprises 13 residues. CDR3 residues: CASSRTSLETQYF.

CDR3 protein: CASSFQGETQYF. This chain joins TRBV6-2 or TRBV6-3 and TRBJ2-5; TCRdb indicates TRBD1, and absent DNA this call remains unverified. Per the germline V gene, CDR1 is MNHEY and CDR2 is SVGEGT. The CDR3 runs 12 residues.

This chain joins TRBV12-3 or TRBV12-4 and TRBJ1-1; checking the TCRdb D call of TRBD1 is not possible without DNA. This CDR3 has 13 amino acids. CDR3: CASIPSRGLEAFF.

The chain uses TRBV2 and TRBJ2-7. Germline V lookup: CDR1 SNHLY, CDR2 FYNNEI. The CDR3 has 14 amino acids. The CDR3 reads CASSEATGSYEQYF.

This rearrangement joins TRBV20-1 to TRBJ2-7; the D gene TCRdb calls, TRBD1, cannot be checked with no DNA. There are 16 residues in the CDR3. The V gene's germline CDR1 is DFQATT and CDR2 SNEGSKA (reference sequence). The CDR3 is CSARDGAGIVAYEQYF.

This chain links TRBV6-2 or TRBV6-3 with TRBJ2-2; the D call of TRBD1 rests on TCRdb alone, since no DNA is present to check it. Per the germline V gene, CDR1 is MNHEY and CDR2 is SVGEGT. The CDR3 runs 16 residues. CDR3 sequence reads: CASSLMRGINTGELFF.

This chain joins TRBV7-9 and TRBJ2-5; TCRdb designates TRBD2, a call that cannot be tested without DNA. Germline V gives CDR1 SEHNR, CDR2 FQNEAQ (reference sequence). CDR3 length: 15 amino acids. CDR3: CASSLGGPVQETQYF.

The chain joins TRBV3-1 to TRBJ2-1. CDR1 LGHDT and CDR2 YNNKEL come from the germline V gene (reference sequence). This CDR3 has 15 amino acids. The CDR3 protein is CASSQARSTYNEQFF.

The V gene is TRBV5-4, the J gene TRBJ2-2. CDR3 length: 13 residues. The V gene's germline CDR1 is SGHNT and CDR2 YYREEE (reference sequence). The CDR3 sequence is CASSLKDTGELFF.